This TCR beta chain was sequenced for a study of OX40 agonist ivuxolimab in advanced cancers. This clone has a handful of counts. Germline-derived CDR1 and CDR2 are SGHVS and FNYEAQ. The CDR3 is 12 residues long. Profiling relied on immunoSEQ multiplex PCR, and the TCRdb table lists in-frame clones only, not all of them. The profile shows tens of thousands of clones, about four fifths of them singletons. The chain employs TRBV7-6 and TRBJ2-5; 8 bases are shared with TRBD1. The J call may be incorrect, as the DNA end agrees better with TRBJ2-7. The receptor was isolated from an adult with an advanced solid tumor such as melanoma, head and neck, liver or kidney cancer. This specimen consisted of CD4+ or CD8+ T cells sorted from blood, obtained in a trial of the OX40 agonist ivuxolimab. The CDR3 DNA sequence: TGTGCCAGCAGCTTGGGGACAGGCGAGCAGTACTTC. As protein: CASSLGTGEQYF.